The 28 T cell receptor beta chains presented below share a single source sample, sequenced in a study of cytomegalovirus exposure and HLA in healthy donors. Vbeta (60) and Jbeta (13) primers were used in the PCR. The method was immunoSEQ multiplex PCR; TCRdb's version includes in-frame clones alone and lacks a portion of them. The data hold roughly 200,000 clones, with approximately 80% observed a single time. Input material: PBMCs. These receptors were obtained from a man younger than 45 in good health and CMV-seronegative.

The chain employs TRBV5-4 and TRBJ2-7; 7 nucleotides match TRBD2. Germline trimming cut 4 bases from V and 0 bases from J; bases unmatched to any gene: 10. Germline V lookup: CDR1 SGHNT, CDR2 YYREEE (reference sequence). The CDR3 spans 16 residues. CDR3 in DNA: TGTGCCAGCAGCCCGGGGGGTAGCGGAAACTCCTACGAGCAGTACTTC. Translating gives CASSPGGSGNSYEQYF.

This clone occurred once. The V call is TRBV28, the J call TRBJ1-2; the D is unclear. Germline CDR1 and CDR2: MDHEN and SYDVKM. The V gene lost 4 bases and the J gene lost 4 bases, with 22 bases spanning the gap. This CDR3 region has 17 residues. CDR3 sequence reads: CASSYLRTGATSYGYTF. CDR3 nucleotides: TGTGCCAGCAGTTACTTACGGACGGGAGCGACCAGCTATGGCTACACCTTC.

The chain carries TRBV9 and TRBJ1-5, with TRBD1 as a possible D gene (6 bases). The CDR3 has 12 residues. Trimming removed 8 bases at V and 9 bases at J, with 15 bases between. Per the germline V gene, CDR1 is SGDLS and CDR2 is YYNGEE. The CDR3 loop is CARGGGGGPQHF. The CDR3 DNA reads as TGTGCCAGAGGGGGGGGTGGCGGGCCCCAGCATTTT.

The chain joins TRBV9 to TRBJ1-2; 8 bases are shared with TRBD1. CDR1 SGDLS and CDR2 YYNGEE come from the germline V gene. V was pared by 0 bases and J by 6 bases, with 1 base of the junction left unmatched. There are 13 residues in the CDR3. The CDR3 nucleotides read TGTGCCAGCAGCGTAGGACAGGGGAATGGCTACACCTTC. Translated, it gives CASSVGQGNGYTF.

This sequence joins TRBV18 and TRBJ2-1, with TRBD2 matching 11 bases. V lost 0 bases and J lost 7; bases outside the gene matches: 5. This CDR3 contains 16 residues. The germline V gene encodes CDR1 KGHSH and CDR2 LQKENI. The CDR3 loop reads CASSPPAVAGGNEQFF. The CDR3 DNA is TGTGCCAGCTCACCACCGGCAGTAGCGGGGGGGAATGAGCAGTTCTTC.

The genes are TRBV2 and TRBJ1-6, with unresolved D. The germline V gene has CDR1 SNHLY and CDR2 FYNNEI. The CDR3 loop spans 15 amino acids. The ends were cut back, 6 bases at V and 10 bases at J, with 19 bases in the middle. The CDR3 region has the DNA TGTGCCAGCAGACCCGATCGGATGTCGAGGTCACCCCTCCACTTT. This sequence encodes CASRPDRMSRSPLHF.

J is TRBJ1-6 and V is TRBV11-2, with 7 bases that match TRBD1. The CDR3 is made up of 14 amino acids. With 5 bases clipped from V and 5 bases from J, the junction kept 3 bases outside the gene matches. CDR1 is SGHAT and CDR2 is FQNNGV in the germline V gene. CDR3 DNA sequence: TGTGCCAGCAGCCTGGGACAGCATAATTCACCCCTCCACTTT. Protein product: CASSLGQHNSPLHF. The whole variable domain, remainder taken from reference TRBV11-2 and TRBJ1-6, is EAGVAQSPRYKIIEKRQSVAFWCNPISGHATLYWYQQILGQGPKLLIQFQNNGVVDDSQLPKDRFSAERLKGVDSTLKIQPAKLEDSAVYLCASSLGQHNSPLHFGNGTRLTVT.

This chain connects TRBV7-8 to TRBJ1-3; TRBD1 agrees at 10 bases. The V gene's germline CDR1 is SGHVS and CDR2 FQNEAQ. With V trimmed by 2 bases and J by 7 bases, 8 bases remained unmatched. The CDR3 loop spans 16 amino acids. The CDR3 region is CASSLTGQGKSNTIYF. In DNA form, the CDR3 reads TGTGCCAGCAGCTTAACGGGACAGGGGAAGAGCAACACCATATATTTT.

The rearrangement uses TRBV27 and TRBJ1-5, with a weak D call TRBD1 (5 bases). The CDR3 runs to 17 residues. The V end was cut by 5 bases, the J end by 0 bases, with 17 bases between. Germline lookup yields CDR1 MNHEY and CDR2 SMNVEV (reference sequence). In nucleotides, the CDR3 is TGTGCCAGCAGTCCCCTCCAGGGCCTGACTAGCAATCAGCCCCAGCATTTT. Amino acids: CASSPLQGLTSNQPQHF.

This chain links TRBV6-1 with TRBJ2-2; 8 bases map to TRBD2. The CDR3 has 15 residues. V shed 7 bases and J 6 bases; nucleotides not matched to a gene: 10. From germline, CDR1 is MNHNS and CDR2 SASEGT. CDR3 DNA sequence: TGTGCCAGCAATTTCAGAACGGGGGGGGCCGGGGAGCTGTTTTTT. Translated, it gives CASNFRTGGAGELFF.

Here the CDR3 DNA reads TGTGCCAGCAAAGTGGACAGGGGGCTTGCTAACGAGCAGTACTTC. Protein: CASKVDRGLANEQYF. The chain is built from TRBV6-6 and TRBJ2-7; 11 nucleotides align to TRBD1. V was pared by 7 bases and J by 5 bases, with 10 bases of the junction left unmatched. CDR1 is MNHNY, CDR2 SVGAGI, per germline (reference sequence). The CDR3 is 15 residues long.

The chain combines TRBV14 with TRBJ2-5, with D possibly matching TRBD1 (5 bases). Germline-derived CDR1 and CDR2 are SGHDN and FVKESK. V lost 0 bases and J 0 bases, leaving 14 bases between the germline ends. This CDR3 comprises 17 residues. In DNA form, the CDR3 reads TGTGCCAGCAGCCAAGATTCAGGTTACAGGTACCAAGAGACCCAGTACTTC. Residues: CASSQDSGYRYQETQYF.

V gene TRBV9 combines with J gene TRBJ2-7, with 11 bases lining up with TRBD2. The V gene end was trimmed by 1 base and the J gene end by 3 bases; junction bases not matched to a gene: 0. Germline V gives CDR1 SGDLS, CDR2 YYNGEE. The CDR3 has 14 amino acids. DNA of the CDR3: TGTGCCAGCAGCGTAACTAGCGGGAGCTACGAGCAGTACTTC. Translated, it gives CASSVTSGSYEQYF. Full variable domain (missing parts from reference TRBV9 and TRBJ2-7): DSGVTQTPKHLITATGQRVTLRCSPRSGDLSVYWYQQSLDQGLQFLIQYYNGEERAKGNILERFSAQQFPDLHSELNLSSLELGDSALYFCASSVTSGSYEQYFGPGTRLTVT.

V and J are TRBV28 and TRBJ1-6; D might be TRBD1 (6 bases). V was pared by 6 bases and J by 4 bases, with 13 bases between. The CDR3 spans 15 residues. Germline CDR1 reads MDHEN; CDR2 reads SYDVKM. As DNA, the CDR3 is TGTGCCAGCAGCCCCGACAGGACATATAATTCACCCCTCCACTTT. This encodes CASSPDRTYNSPLHF.

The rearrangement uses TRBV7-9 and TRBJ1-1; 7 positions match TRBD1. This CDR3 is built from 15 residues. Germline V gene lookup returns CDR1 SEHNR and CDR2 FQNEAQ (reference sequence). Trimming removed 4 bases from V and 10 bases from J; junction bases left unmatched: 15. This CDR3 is CASSSPAQGPSGAFF. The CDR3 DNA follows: TGTGCCAGCAGCTCCCCGGCACAGGGGCCTTCCGGAGCTTTCTTT.

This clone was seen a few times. For the CDR3, the DNA is TGTGCCAGCAGTGGGGGACAGGGGGCACAGCCCCAGCATTTT. Protein: CASSGGQGAQPQHF. V is TRBV6-1 and J is TRBJ1-5; 12 nucleotides align to TRBD1. V dropped 4 bases and J dropped 7; count of bases not matched to a gene: 2. Germline CDR1 and CDR2: MNHNS and SASEGT. CDR3 length: 14 amino acids.

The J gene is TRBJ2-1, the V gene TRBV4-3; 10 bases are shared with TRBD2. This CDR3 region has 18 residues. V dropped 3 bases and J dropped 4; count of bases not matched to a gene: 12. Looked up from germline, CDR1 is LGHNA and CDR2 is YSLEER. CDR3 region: CASSQTSSGGTGYNEQFF. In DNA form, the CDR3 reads TGCGCCAGCAGCCAGACTTCTAGCGGGGGAACCGGATACAATGAGCAGTTCTTC.

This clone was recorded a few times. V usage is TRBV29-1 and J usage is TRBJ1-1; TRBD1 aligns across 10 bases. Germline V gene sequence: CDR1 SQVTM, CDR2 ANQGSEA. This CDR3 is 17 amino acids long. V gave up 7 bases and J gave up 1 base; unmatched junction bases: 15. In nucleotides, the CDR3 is TGCAGCGGCACCGGGACAGGGGCCCTATTAGGGAACACTGAAGCTTTCTTT. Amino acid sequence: CSGTGTGALLGNTEAFF.

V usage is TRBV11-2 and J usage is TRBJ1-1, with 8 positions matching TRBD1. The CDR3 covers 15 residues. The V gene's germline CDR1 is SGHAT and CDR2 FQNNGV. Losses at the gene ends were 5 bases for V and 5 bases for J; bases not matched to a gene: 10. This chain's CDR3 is CASSGRQGRGTEAFF. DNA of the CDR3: TGTGCCAGCAGCGGCCGACAGGGGCGGGGGACTGAAGCTTTCTTT.

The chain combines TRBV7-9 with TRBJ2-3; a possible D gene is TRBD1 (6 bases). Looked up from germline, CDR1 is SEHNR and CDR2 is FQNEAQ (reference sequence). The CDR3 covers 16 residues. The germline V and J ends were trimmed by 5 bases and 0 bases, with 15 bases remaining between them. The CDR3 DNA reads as TGTGCCAGCAGCGCACAGGGTAGAATAAGCACAGATACGCAGTATTTT. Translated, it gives CASSAQGRISTDTQYF. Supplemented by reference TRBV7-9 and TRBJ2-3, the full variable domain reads DTGVSQNPRHKITKRGQNVTFRCDPISEHNRLYWYRQTLGQGPEFLTYFQNEAQLEKSRLLSDRFSAERPKGSFSTLEIQRTEQGDSAMYLCASSAQGRISTDTQYFGPGTRLTVL.

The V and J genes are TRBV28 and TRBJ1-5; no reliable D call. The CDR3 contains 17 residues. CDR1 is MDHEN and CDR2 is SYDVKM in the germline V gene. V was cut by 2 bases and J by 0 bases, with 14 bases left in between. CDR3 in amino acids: CASSLMQAPYSNQPQHF. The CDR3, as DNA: TGTGCCAGCAGTTTAATGCAGGCTCCCTATAGCAATCAGCCCCAGCATTTT.

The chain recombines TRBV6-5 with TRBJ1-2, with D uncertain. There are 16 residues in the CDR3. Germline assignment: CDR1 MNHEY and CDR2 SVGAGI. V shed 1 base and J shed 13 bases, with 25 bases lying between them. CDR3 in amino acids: CASSYLPPPRVRGGTF. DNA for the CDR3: TGTGCCAGCAGTTACTTACCCCCGCCGAGGGTCCGAGGAGGCACCTTC.

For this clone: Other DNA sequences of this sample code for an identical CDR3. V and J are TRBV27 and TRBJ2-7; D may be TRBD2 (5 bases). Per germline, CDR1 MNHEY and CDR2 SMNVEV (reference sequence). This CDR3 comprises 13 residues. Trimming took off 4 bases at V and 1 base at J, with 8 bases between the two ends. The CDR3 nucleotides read TGTGCCAGCAGTTCGGGGTCTTCCTACGAGCAGTACTTC. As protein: CASSSGSSYEQYF.

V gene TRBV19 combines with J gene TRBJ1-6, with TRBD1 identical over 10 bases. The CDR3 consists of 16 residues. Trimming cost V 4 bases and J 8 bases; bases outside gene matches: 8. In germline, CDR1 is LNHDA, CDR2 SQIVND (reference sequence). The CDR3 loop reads CASSTHPGTGDSPLHF. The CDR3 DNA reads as TGTGCCAGTAGTACCCACCCCGGGACAGGGGATTCACCCCTCCACTTT.

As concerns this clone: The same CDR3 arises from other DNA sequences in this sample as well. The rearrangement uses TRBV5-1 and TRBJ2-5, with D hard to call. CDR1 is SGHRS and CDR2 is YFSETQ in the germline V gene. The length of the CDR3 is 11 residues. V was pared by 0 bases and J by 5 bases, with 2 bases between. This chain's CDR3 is CASSLAETQYF. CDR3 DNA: TGCGCCAGCAGCTTGGCTGAGACCCAGTACTTC.

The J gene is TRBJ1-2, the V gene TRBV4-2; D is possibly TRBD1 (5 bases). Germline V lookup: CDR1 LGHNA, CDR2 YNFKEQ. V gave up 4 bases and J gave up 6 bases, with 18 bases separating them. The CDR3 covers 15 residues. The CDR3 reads CASSPLTGVVDGYTF. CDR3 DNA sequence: TGTGCCAGCAGCCCGCTTACGGGGGTGGTGGATGGCTACACCTTC.

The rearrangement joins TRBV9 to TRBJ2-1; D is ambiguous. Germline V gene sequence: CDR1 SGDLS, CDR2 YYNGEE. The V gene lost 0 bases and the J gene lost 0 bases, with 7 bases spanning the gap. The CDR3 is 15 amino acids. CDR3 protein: CASSVDSYSYNEQFF. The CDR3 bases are TGTGCCAGCAGCGTAGACAGCTACTCCTACAATGAGCAGTTCTTC.

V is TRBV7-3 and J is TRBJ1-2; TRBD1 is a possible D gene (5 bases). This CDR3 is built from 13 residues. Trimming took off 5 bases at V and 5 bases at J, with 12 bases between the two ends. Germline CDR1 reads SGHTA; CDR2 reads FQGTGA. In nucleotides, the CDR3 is TGTGCCAGCAGCCCTGGCAAGGGGTATGGCTACACCTTC. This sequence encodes CASSPGKGYGYTF. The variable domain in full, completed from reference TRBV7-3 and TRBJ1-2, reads GAGVSQTPSNKVTEKGKYVELRCDPISGHTALYWYRQSLGQGPEFLIYFQGTGAADDSGLPNDRFFAVRPEGSVSTLKIQRTERGDSAVYLCASSPGKGYGYTFGSGTRLTVV.